This T cell receptor beta chain originates from a study of T cells expressing NK-cell markers. About the research overall: Underlying the TCR beta repertoires were sorted CD3+CD56+NKG2C+, CD3+CD56+NKG2C- and CD3+CD56-NKG2C+ T cells. Sequenced donors, eight in total, included seven who were HCMV-seropositive and one who was seronegative. Findings and limits, study-wide: Topping the CD3+CD56-NKG2C+ fraction as well were these clonotypes, in several donors.

CDR1 SGHAT and CDR2 FQDESV come from the germline V gene (reference sequence). The CDR3 runs to 18 residues. Beta-chain TCR cDNA was generated via 5'RACE template switching with UMIs. TCRdb re-called the 5' RACE reads; one entry per CDR3 protein, DNA not given. Its listing shows approximately 460,000 distinct CDR3 sequences. Concerning this clonotype: Its matching antigen is unknown.

This clonotype was obtained from a woman aged 18-70 years in good health. The sequenced sample consisted of blood T cells: a sorted CD56 or NKG2C T cell subset, CD4+ or CD8+ T cells, or bulk PBMC T cells (not recorded which). This chain uses TRBV11-1 with TRBJ2-2; TCRdb's D call of TRBD1 is untestable without DNA. The CDR3 region is CASSFNPGDTANSGELFF.